The 30 T cell receptor beta chains in this list originate from one sample, sequenced in a study of blood T cells in healthy people across ages. The second PCR ran roughly 6 to 11 cycles with a sample-barcoded 5' primer and J-beta primers. TCRdb used MiXCR to reprocess the 5' RACE reads, holding one entry per CDR3 protein. Of fewer than 800,000 distinct CDR3 sequences listed, around 21% are singletons. The specimen was blood. These TCRs come from a man in his sixties or seventies in good health.

A remark on this clonotype: This is likely a read error, given that the CDR3 carries no conserved phenylalanine or tryptophan at its end. V usage is TRBV25-1 and J usage is TRBJ2-5; 9 bases match TRBD1. The DNA end is a closer match to TRBJ2-7, so the J assignment may be wrong. Germline CDR1 and CDR2: MGHDK and SYGVNS. The CDR3 length is 15 residues. In nucleotides, the CDR3 is TGTGCCAGCAGTATTCCCGGGACAGGGCCATCCGAGCAGTACATC. Its protein is CASSIPGTGPSEQYI.

There are a few counts of this clonotype. The rearrangement uses TRBV7-9 and TRBJ2-5; D may be TRBD2 (6 bases). Germline V gene sequence: CDR1 SEHNR, CDR2 FQNEAQ (reference sequence). The CDR3 contains 16 residues. Trimming pared 1 base from V and 0 bases from J, leaving 12 bases between. The chain's CDR3 is CASSLGGGNYQETQYF. DNA for the CDR3: TGTGCCAGCAGCTTAGGGGGCGGGAATTACCAAGAGACCCAGTACTTC.

The gene calls are TRBV5-1 and TRBJ1-2, with 9 bases identical to TRBD1. Germline V gives CDR1 SGHRS, CDR2 YFSETQ. V shed 0 bases, J shed 8 bases, and the junction held 8 bases outside the gene matches. This CDR3 has 15 residues. CDR3 in DNA: TGCGCCAGCAGCTTGGAGGCTGGACAGGGGTCCGGCTACACCTTC. Its protein is CASSLEAGQGSGYTF. The whole variable domain, remainder taken from reference TRBV5-1 and TRBJ1-2, is KAGVTQTPRYLIKTRGQQVTLSCSPISGHRSVSWYQQTPGQGLQFLFEYFSETQRNKGNFPGRFSGRQFSNSRSEMNVSTLELGDSALYLCASSLEAGQGSGYTFGSGTRLTVV.

This clonotype turned up a few times. The rearrangement uses TRBV20-1 and TRBJ2-2, with D unclear. V was trimmed by 7 bases and J by 6 bases, leaving 6 bases between them. The CDR3 totals 10 residues. Germline V gene lookup returns CDR1 DFQATT and CDR2 SNEGSKA (reference sequence). The CDR3 is CSGIAGELFF. Here the CDR3 DNA reads TGCAGTGGTATCGCCGGGGAGCTGTTTTTT.

This clonotype has more than one count but fewer than ten. This rearrangement joins TRBV12-3 or TRBV12-4 to TRBJ2-7, with D perhaps given as TRBD1 or TRBD2 (5 bases each). This CDR3 has 14 amino acids. V lost 1 base, J lost 3 bases, and 10 bases lay in between. The CDR3 nucleotides read TGTGCCAGCAGTTTAGGGGACGTCGGCTACGAGCAGTACTTC. Residues: CASSLGDVGYEQYF.

This clonotype was counted only a few times. The chain carries TRBV11-2 and TRBJ2-5, with TRBD2 matching 7 bases. The J call may not be correct, given that the DNA end is closer to TRBJ2-7. This CDR3 comprises 14 residues. Germline values: CDR1 SGHAT, CDR2 FQNNGV. Here the CDR3 reads CASSLVGGYYEQYF. DNA of the CDR3: TGTGCCAGCAGCTTAGTCGGGGGGTACTACGAGCAGTACTTC.

The DNA for the CDR3 is TGTGCCAGCAGCTGGTTCGGAGGGGGCGGCGAGCAGTACTTC. Amino acids: CASSWFGGGGEQYF. V gene TRBV7-2 combines with J gene TRBJ2-5; possible D gene TRBD1, 7 bases. The J call is uncertain, as TRBJ2-7 better fits the DNA end. This CDR3 comprises 14 residues. Germline V gene lookup returns CDR1 SGHTA and CDR2 FQGNSA.

This clonotype was seen ten or more times. The rearrangement joins TRBV29-1 to TRBJ2-7, with D unclear. Germline V gives CDR1 SQVTM, CDR2 ANQGSEA. The CDR3 consists of 12 residues. V lost 6 bases and J lost 0, with 9 bases in between. The DNA for the CDR3 is TGCAGCGTCGTCGTGAGCTCCTACGAGCAGTACTTC. Protein: CSVVVSSYEQYF.

The chain recombines TRBV12-5 with TRBJ1-1; 8 bases map to TRBD1. V shed 0 bases and J 4 bases; nucleotides not matched to a gene: 4. The length of the CDR3 is 15 residues. Germline values: CDR1 LGHNT, CDR2 FRNRAP. The CDR3 DNA reads as TGTGCTAGTGGTTTGGTACAGGGGGGGACCACTGAAGCTTTCTTT. It codes for CASGLVQGGTTEAFF.

The J gene is TRBJ2-5, the V gene TRBV3-1; 10 nucleotides align to TRBD1. The J call may be mistaken, given a closer DNA end match to TRBJ2-7. In germline, CDR1 is LGHDT, CDR2 YNNKEL (reference sequence). The CDR3 loop spans 16 amino acids. CDR3 DNA: TGTGCCAGCAGCCGGGGACAGGGGCGCTTATCCTACGAGCAGTACTTC. This gives the protein CASSRGQGRLSYEQYF.

This clonotype appeared a few times. The gene calls are TRBV24-1 and TRBJ1-2; D remains unclear. The ends were cut back, 2 bases at V and 2 bases at J, with 5 bases in the middle. This CDR3 spans 13 amino acids. From germline, CDR1 is KGHDR and CDR2 SFDVKD. The CDR3 spells CATSDSDNYGYTF. The CDR3 DNA reads as TGTGCCACCAGTGATTCAGACAACTATGGCTACACCTTC.

The gene calls are TRBV20-1 and TRBJ2-3; D is possibly TRBD1 (7 bases). The germline V gene encodes CDR1 DFQATT and CDR2 SNEGSKA (reference sequence). Trimming removed 4 bases from V and 2 bases from J, with 16 bases in between. The CDR3 extends over 15 amino acids. The CDR3 DNA reads TGCAGTGCTACCGATGACAGGGACTCCACAGATACGCAGTATTTT. Translating it yields CSATDDRDSTDTQYF.

This chain connects TRBV27 to TRBJ2-2; the D is unclear. The V gene lost 3 bases and the J gene lost 0 bases, with 8 bases spanning the gap. CDR1 is MNHEY, CDR2 SMNVEV, per germline (reference sequence). This CDR3 spans 15 amino acids. The CDR3 coding sequence is TGTGCCAGCAGTTTTCGGCAAACGAACACCGGGGAGCTGTTTTTT. Its translation is CASSFRQTNTGELFF.

The V gene is TRBV7-2, the J gene TRBJ2-1; 7 bases fit TRBD2. Germline CDR1 SGHTA, CDR2 FQGNSA. The CDR3 contains 17 residues. The trim removed 1 base at V and 0 bases at J, leaving 6 bases unmatched. The CDR3 DNA reads as TGTGCCAGCAGCTTAGTGCTAGCGGTGAGCTCCTACAATGAGCAGTTCTTC. It yields the protein CASSLVLAVSSYNEQFF.

The gene calls are TRBV10-3 and TRBJ1-1; the match to TRBD1 covers 10 bases. CDR1 is ENHRY and CDR2 is SYGVKD in the germline V gene. The V segment lost 8 bases and the J segment 6 bases; nucleotides outside the gene matches: 6. The CDR3 covers 13 residues. The CDR3 here is CAIAGTGDSEAFF. In DNA form, the CDR3 reads TGTGCCATCGCCGGGACAGGGGACTCTGAAGCTTTCTTT.

Ten or more counts support this clonotype. The chain recombines TRBV2 with TRBJ2-5; no firm D call. V lost 4 bases and J lost 2, with 11 bases in between. Germline CDR1 SNHLY, CDR2 FYNNEI. The CDR3 has 14 residues. This CDR3 is CASSVSTVQETQYF. CDR3 nucleotides: TGTGCCAGCAGTGTATCTACAGTACAAGAGACCCAGTACTTC. Together with reference TRBV2 and TRBJ2-5, the CDR3 gives the full variable domain: EPEVTQTPSHQVTQMGQEVILRCVPISNHLYFYWYRQILGQKVEFLVSFYNNEISEKSEIFDDQFSVERPDGSNFTLKIRSTKLEDSAMYFCASSVSTVQETQYFGPGTRLLVL.

This clonotype was seen more than once but under ten times. The rearrangement joins TRBV5-1 to TRBJ2-1; 9 bases match TRBD2. Germline V gives CDR1 SGHRS, CDR2 YFSETQ. The CDR3 covers 18 residues. The J segment lost 0 bases and the V segment lost 0 bases, leaving 7 bases of the junction unmatched. The CDR3 nucleotides read TGCGCCAGCAGCTTGGCTGGGACTAGCAGAAGCTCCTACAATGAGCAGTTCTTC. Encoded protein: CASSLAGTSRSSYNEQFF.

This clonotype has a handful of counts. V usage is TRBV3-1 and J usage is TRBJ2-7; 7 bases agree with TRBD1. The CDR3 contains 20 residues. The V segment lost 1 base and the J segment 7 bases; nucleotides outside the gene matches: 25. Per the germline V gene, CDR1 is LGHDT and CDR2 is YNNKEL (reference sequence). CDR3 sequence reads: CASSQVFEGGQGPEKREQYF. CDR3 DNA: TGTGCCAGCAGCCAAGTCTTCGAAGGGGGCCAGGGACCGGAGAAAAGAGAGCAGTACTTC.

This clonotype was recorded a few times. This sequence joins TRBV29-1 and TRBJ1-1; D is possibly TRBD1 (5 bases). CDR1 and CDR2 (germline): SQVTM, ANQGSEA. There are 12 residues in the CDR3. The V end was cut by 4 bases, the J end by 4 bases, with 10 bases between. The CDR3 reads CSVVRVGTEAFF. CDR3 bases: TGCAGCGTTGTCAGGGTAGGCACTGAAGCTTTCTTT. Complete variable domain (other parts from reference TRBV29-1 and TRBJ1-1): SAVISQKPSRDICQRGTSLTIQCQVDSQVTMMFWYRQQPGQSLTLIATANQGSEATYESGFVIDKFPISRPNLTFSTLTVSNMSPEDSSIYLCSVVRVGTEAFFGQGTRLTVV.

As concerns this clonotype: Because it lacks the conserved phenylalanine or tryptophan at the end, this CDR3 is likely a read error. The rearrangement links TRBV24-1 to TRBJ2-3; no reliable D call. CDR1 KGHDR and CDR2 SFDVKD come from the germline V gene. The V end lost 6 bases, the J end lost 4 bases, and 4 bases lay between the germline ends. The CDR3 covers 11 residues. The DNA of the CDR3 is TGTGCCACCAGTACAGCAGATACGCAGTATCTT. Its protein is CATSTADTQYL.

This clonotype was seen repeatedly, ten times or more. The chain joins TRBV5-1 to TRBJ2-5, with TRBD2 matching over 8 bases. Trimming took 0 bases from V and 6 from J; bases not matched to a gene: 10. In germline, CDR1 is SGHRS, CDR2 YFSETQ. The CDR3 runs 16 residues. Here the CDR3 DNA reads TGCGCCAGCAGCTTGGTCCCAGCGGGAGATTTGAAGACCCAGTACTTC. Translation gives CASSLVPAGDLKTQYF.

This chain joins TRBV30 and TRBJ2-7; D remains ambiguous. CDR3 length: 11 residues. V was clipped by 1 base and J by 4 bases, with 5 bases between them. Germline-derived CDR1 and CDR2 are GTSNPN and SVGIG (reference sequence). Here the CDR3 reads CAWSGDYEQYF. For the CDR3, the DNA is TGTGCCTGGAGTGGGGATTACGAGCAGTACTTC.

This clonotype was seen only a few times. An end of the junction does not agree with germline; a read error may underlie this. The chain employs TRBV24-1 and TRBJ2-5, with TRBD2 as a possible D gene (7 bases). Germline assignment: CDR1 KGHDR and CDR2 SFDVKD. The CDR3 has 12 amino acids. The CDR3 bases are TGTGTCACCGTGGGGGGGCGAGAGACCCAGTACTTC. It codes for CVTVGGRETQYF.

This clonotype has more than one count but fewer than ten. This chain uses TRBV3-1 with TRBJ2-7; D is unclear. The V gene's germline CDR1 is LGHDT and CDR2 YNNKEL (reference sequence). The V end was cut by 0 bases, the J end by 7 bases, with 22 bases between. The CDR3 totals 17 residues. CDR3 loop: CASSQDSPLAFAGEQYF. The CDR3 bases are TGTGCCAGCAGCCAAGACTCCCCGCTGGCGTTTGCTGGAGAGCAGTACTTC.

In DNA form, the CDR3 reads TGTGCCAGCAGTGAAACCCCGACTGGTGAGCAGTTCTTC. The encoded protein is CASSETPTGEQFF. The chain recombines TRBV25-1 with TRBJ2-5; D is unresolved. Judging by the DNA end, TRBJ2-1 fits better; the J call may be wrong. CDR1 is MGHDK, CDR2 SYGVNS, per germline. There are 13 residues in the CDR3.

The rearrangement joins TRBV28 to TRBJ1-4, with D unclear. V lost 6 bases to trimming and J lost 0 bases, with 14 bases between them. This CDR3 contains 16 residues. From germline, CDR1 is MDHEN and CDR2 SYDVKM. CDR3: CASSSLGSSTNEKLFF. CDR3 coding DNA: TGTGCCAGCAGCTCCCTAGGTTCTTCAACTAATGAAAAACTGTTTTTT.

Many counts were recorded for this clonotype. The gene calls are TRBV28 and TRBJ2-7, with D possibly TRBD1 on 5 matching bases. V was shortened by 6 bases and J by 4 bases, with 10 bases between the two germline ends. In germline, CDR1 is MDHEN, CDR2 SYDVKM. The CDR3 length is 12 residues. The chain's CDR3 is CASSKRGYEQYF. The DNA of the CDR3 is TGTGCCAGCAGCAAAAGGGGTTACGAGCAGTACTTC.

V gene TRBV20-1 combines with J gene TRBJ2-2; no clear D gene. The V end lost 5 bases, the J end lost 3 bases, and 13 bases lay between the germline ends. CDR1 DFQATT and CDR2 SNEGSKA come from the germline V gene (reference sequence). This CDR3 has 14 amino acids. CDR3 DNA: TGCAGTGCTGGACGCGGCCATTACACCGGGGAGCTGTTTTTT. Its protein product is CSAGRGHYTGELFF.

This clonotype was seen a few times. J is TRBJ2-7 and V is TRBV27; 8 positions agree with TRBD1. J lost 2 bases, V lost 6 bases, and 12 bases had no gene match. This CDR3 is built from 16 residues. CDR1 and CDR2 from the germline V gene are MNHEY and SMNVEV (reference sequence). Here the CDR3 reads CASSSRWTGSPYEQYF. CDR3 DNA: TGTGCCAGCAGCTCACGGTGGACAGGGAGTCCCTACGAGCAGTACTTC.

V gene TRBV6-5 combines with J gene TRBJ1-2; possible D gene TRBD1, 5 bases. Germline V gene data show CDR1 as MNHEY and CDR2 as SVGAGI. The CDR3 length is 14 residues. The V end lost 2 bases, the J end lost 5 bases, and 12 bases lay between the germline ends. The CDR3 nucleotides are TGTGCCAGCAGTTACGGGGGGGATCCTTATGGCTACACCTTC. It encodes CASSYGGDPYGYTF.